The 10 T cell receptor beta chains in this list originate from one sample, sequenced in a study of T cells after posttransplantation cyclophosphamide. Assay: immunoSEQ multiplex PCR; the TCRdb copy retains only in-frame clones and omits some. The table lists roughly 12,000 clones, roughly 2% of them singletons, with roughly a sixth in the top ten. Busulfan-fludarabine conditioning, marrow transplant, and cyclophosphamide on days +3 and +4 were administered. The sample here was PBMCs, taken after allogeneic stem cell transplant with posttransplant cyclophosphamide. The receptors were gathered from a male patient aged 30 to 40 who received an allogeneic stem cell transplant from a related donor, was CMV-positive, and had no GVHD. Some T cells may have originated in the graft donor.

The chain links TRBV29-1 to TRBJ2-7; TRBD2 agrees at 8 bases. This CDR3 is 13 amino acids long. V trimming: 7 bases; J trimming: 3 bases; junction bases outside the gene matches: 8. Germline loops: CDR1 SQVTM, CDR2 ANQGSEA. CDR3 DNA sequence: TGCAGCGCTACGGGGGGGGGAATCTACGAGCAGTACTTC. This codes for CSATGGGIYEQYF.

This clone was counted a few times. CDR3 DNA: TGTGCCAGCGGGGAGTTTCCTGGAAACACCATATATTTT. Its protein product is CASGEFPGNTIYF. The V gene is TRBV6-1, the J gene TRBJ1-3; no clear D. Between the trimmed V and J ends, which lost 8 bases and 2 bases, there was a span of 10 bases. The CDR3 has 13 residues. CDR1 and CDR2 (germline): MNHNS, SASEGT.

The rearrangement joins TRBV12-5 to TRBJ1-2; D gene uncertain. The CDR3 is 15 amino acids. V lost 2 bases and J 0 bases, leaving 10 bases between the germline ends. The germline V gene encodes CDR1 LGHNT and CDR2 FRNRAP. The CDR3 is CASGLYPGTNYGYTF. CDR3 sequence (DNA): TGTGCTAGTGGTTTGTATCCAGGCACTAACTATGGCTACACCTTC.

The chain carries TRBV28 and TRBJ2-3; the match to TRBD1 covers 9 bases. With 7 bases clipped from V and 4 bases from J, the junction kept 6 bases outside the gene matches. CDR1 is MDHEN, CDR2 SYDVKM, per germline. The CDR3 loop spans 14 amino acids. CDR3 sequence (DNA): TGTGCCAGCACCGACAGGGGGATCCCAGATACGCAGTATTTT. Translated: CASTDRGIPDTQYF.

The chain employs TRBV5-1 and TRBJ2-7, with D possibly TRBD1 on 8 matching bases. Germline loops: CDR1 SGHRS, CDR2 YFSETQ. The CDR3 sequence is 14 residues long. V lost 5 bases and J 2 bases, leaving 14 bases between the germline ends. CDR3 amino acids: CASRNTGGAYEQYF. In DNA form, the CDR3 reads TGCGCCAGCAGAAACACAGGGGGGGCCTACGAGCAGTACTTC. The whole variable domain, remainder taken from reference TRBV5-1 and TRBJ2-7, is KAGVTQTPRYLIKTRGQQVTLSCSPISGHRSVSWYQQTPGQGLQFLFEYFSETQRNKGNFPGRFSGRQFSNSRSEMNVSTLELGDSALYLCASRNTGGAYEQYFGPGTRLTVT.

This clone was seen only a few times. Sequence at one end of the junction differs from germline and may be a read error. V and J are TRBV13 and TRBJ1-1; D uncertain. This CDR3 is built from 17 residues. The V gene's germline CDR1 is PRHDT and CDR2 FYEKMQ (reference sequence). The CDR3 sequence: CASSLGGSGGLSSEAFF. The DNA of the CDR3 is TGTGCCAGCAGCTTAGGCGGGTCAGGAGGGTTAAGTTCTGAGGCTTTCTTT. Complete variable domain (other parts from reference TRBV13 and TRBJ1-1): AAGVIQSPRHLIKEKRETATLKCYPIPRHDTVYWYQQGPGQDPQFLISFYEKMQSDKGSIPDRFSAQQFSDYHSELNMSSLELGDSALYFCASSLGGSGGLSSEAFFGQGTRLTVV.

The rearrangement joins TRBV29-1 to TRBJ2-5; TRBD2 matches 8 bases. The end of the DNA fits TRBJ2-7 better, so the J call may be wrong. CDR1 is SQVTM, CDR2 ANQGSEA, per germline. This CDR3 spans 16 amino acids. CDR3 sequence (DNA): TGCAGCGTTGAAGGGAGGGGGTCTAGCGGGTTCTACGAGCAGTACTTC. Translation gives CSVEGRGSSGFYEQYF.

This clone was detected only a few times. V and J are TRBV10-1 and TRBJ1-5, with D perhaps TRBD1 (5 bases). Germline V CDR1 and CDR2: WNHNN, SYGVQD (reference sequence). This CDR3 comprises 18 residues. V gave up 2 bases and J gave up 0 bases, with 17 bases separating them. CDR3 sequence: CASSEAGRLPNSNQPQHF. As DNA, the CDR3 is TGCGCCAGCAGTGAGGCAGGGCGGCTACCAAATAGCAATCAGCCCCAGCATTTT.

In this sample, this clone turned up a few times. The chain joins TRBV7-9 to TRBJ1-1, with D tentatively TRBD1 (5 bases). Germline V gene data show CDR1 as SEHNR and CDR2 as FQNEAQ (reference sequence). Trimming took 1 base from V and 5 from J, leaving 11 bases between them. The CDR3 has 14 residues. CDR3 residues: CASSLEGLGTEAFF. CDR3 DNA sequence: TGTGCCAGCAGCTTAGAGGGGCTGGGGACTGAAGCTTTCTTT.

V and J are TRBV2 and TRBJ1-1; weak D call: TRBD1 (5 bases). The CDR3 totals 14 residues. V shed 3 bases and J shed 4 bases, with 12 bases lying between them. Germline V gene data show CDR1 as SNHLY and CDR2 as FYNNEI. The CDR3 loop reads CASSEWGQGTEAFF. The DNA for the CDR3 is TGTGCCAGCAGTGAGTGGGGCCAGGGCACTGAAGCTTTCTTT.